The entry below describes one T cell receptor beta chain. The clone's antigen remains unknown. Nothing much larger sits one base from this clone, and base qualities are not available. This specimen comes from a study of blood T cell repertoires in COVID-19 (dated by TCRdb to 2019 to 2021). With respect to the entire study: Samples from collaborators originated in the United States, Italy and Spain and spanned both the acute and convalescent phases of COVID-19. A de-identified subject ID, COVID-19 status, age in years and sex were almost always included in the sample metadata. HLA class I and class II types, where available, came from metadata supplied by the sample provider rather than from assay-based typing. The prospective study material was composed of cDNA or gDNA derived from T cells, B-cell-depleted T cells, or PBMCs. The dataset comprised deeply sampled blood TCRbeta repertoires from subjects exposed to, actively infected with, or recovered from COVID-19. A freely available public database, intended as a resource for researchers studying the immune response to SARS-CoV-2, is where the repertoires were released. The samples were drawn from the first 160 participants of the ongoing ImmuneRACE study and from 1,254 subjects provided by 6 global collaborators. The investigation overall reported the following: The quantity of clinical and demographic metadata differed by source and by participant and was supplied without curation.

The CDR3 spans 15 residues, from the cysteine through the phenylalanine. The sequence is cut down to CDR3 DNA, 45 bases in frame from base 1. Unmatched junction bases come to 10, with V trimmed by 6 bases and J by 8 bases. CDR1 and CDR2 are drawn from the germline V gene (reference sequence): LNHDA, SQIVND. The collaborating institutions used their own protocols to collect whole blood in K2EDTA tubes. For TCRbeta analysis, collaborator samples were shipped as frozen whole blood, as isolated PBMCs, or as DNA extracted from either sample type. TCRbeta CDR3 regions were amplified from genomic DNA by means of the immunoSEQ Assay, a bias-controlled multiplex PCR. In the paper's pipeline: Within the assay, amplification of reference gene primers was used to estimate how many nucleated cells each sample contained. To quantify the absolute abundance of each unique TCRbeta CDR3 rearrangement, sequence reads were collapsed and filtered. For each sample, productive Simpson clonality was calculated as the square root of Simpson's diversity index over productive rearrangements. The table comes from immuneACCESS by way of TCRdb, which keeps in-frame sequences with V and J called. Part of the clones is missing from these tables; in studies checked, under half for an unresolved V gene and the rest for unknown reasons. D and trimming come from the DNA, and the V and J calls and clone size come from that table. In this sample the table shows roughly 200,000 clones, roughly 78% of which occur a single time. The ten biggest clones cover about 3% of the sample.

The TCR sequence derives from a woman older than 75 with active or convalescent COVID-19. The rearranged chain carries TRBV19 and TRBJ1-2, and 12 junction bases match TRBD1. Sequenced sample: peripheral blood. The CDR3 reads CASSTTGTGGRGYTF. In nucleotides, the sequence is TGTGCCAGTAGCACGACCGGGACAGGGGGCAGGGGCTACACCTTC.